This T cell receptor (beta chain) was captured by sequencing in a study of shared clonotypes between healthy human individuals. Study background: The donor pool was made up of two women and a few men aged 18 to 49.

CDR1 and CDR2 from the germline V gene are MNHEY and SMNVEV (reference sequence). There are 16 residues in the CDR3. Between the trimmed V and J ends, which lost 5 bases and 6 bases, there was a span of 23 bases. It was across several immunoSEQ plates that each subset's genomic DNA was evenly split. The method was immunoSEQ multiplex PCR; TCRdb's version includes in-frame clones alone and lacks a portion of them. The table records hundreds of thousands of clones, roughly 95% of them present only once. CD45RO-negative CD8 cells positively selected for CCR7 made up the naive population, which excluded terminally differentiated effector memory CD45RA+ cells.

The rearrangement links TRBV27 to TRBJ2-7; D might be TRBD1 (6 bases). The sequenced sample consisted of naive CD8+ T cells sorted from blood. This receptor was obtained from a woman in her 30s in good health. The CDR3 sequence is CASSPGHREGSVEQYF. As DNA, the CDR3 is TGTGCCAGCAGTCCTGGCCACAGGGAAGGGTCTGTCGAGCAGTACTTC.